Below, one T cell receptor beta chain is given with its context. Its antigen is unidentified. The sample is drawn from a study of cytomegalovirus exposure and HLA in healthy donors. Study information: Approximately 85 million unique TCRs from HLA-typed donors were held in an early data release. General study findings and limits: Altogether, 150 to 200 TCR beta chains were recorded as cytomegalovirus-associated.

Sampled while nominally healthy, donors likely had unrecorded immune exposures. The PCR employed 60 Vbeta primers together with 13 Jbeta primers. Study processing details: Among the unique TCR beta chains that a later analysis counted, about 86 million in all, roughly 10 million were shared. Profiled with immunoSEQ multiplex PCR; TCRdb holds only in-frame clones, not every one. V and J calls and clone size are given by that table; D and trimming were obtained from the DNA. The sample has more than 110,000 clones, 80% seen once. The TCR sequence derives from a male donor in good health and CMV-seronegative. Sequencing used PBMCs.

This CDR3 is CASSSDSPGEKLFF. The CDR3 region has the DNA TGTGCCAGCAGTTCAGACTCCCCCGGGGAAAAACTGTTTTTT. This sequence joins TRBV28 and TRBJ1-4; D is undetermined. This CDR3 contains 14 residues. CDR1 is MDHEN and CDR2 is SYDVKM in the germline V gene. With 4 bases removed from V and 8 bases from J, the gap between germline ends came to 14 bases.